This T cell receptor (beta chain) was captured in a study of blood T cell repertoires in COVID-19 (dated by TCRdb to about 2020). Background on the whole study: The collaborator samples originated in the United States, Italy and Spain and spanned the acute and convalescent phases of COVID-19. Where HLA class I and class II types were available, the types were taken from metadata supplied by the sample provider, not from assay-based typing. A freely available public database, intended as a resource for researchers studying the immune response to SARS-CoV-2, is where the repertoires were released. The samples were drawn from two sources: the first 160 participants of the ongoing ImmuneRACE study, and 1,254 subjects contributed by 6 global collaborators. The sample metadata nearly always contained a de-identified subject ID, COVID-19 status, age in years and sex. The material from the prospective study consisted of cDNA or gDNA derived from T cells, B-cell-depleted T cells, or PBMCs. The dataset comprised deeply sampled blood TCRbeta repertoires from subjects exposed to, actively infected with, or recovered from COVID-19.

V is pared back by 7 bases and J by 1 base, with 13 bases lying between the germline termini. Reading from cysteine to phenylalanine, the CDR3 counts 14 amino acids. CDR3 DNA only is kept here, 42 bases in frame from base 1. Sequences MNHEY (CDR1) and SVGAGI (CDR2) are obtained from the germline V gene. In Seattle, one collaborating source enrolled patients while the infection was active and tracked those patients longitudinally over the course of disease. Each collaborating institution followed its own protocols to collect whole blood in K2EDTA tubes. For TCRbeta analysis, collaborators shipped samples in one of three forms: frozen whole blood, isolated PBMCs, or DNA extracted from either of those sample types. About this clone: Its antigen is currently not known. Per-nucleotide qualities are absent, and no much larger clonotype sits a single base away.

The paper's findings and limits, for the study overall: The amount of clinical and demographic metadata varied by source and participant and was provided uncurated.

TCRbeta CDR3 regions were amplified from genomic DNA by means of the immunoSEQ Assay, a bias-controlled multiplex PCR. On the study's bioinformatics: Nucleated cell counts per sample were estimated from amplification of reference gene primers within the assay. To quantify the absolute abundance of each unique TCRbeta CDR3 rearrangement, sequence reads were collapsed and filtered. For each sample, productive Simpson clonality was calculated by taking the square root of Simpson's diversity index across productive rearrangements. TCRdb re-hosts the immuneACCESS table, in-frame sequences only. Its copies lack some clones; in the studies checked, an unresolved V gene accounts for under half of them, and the cause for the rest is not known. V and J calls plus clone size are reproduced from that table; the DNA served to infer D and trimming. The sample table shows 200,000 to 300,000 clones, and 80% to 95% are seen once. The ten largest account for 0.83% of the sample.

The chain is encoded by TRBV6-5 joined to TRBJ1-2, with the D gene not clear enough to name. Sequenced input: peripheral blood. The receptor was isolated from a man in his thirties or forties with COVID-19, enrolled during active disease. The CDR3 has the sequence CASIKDTINYGYTF. The DNA sequence reads TGTGCCAGCATCAAAGACACGATTAACTATGGCTACACCTTC.